The clone carrying this T cell receptor beta chain was counted ten times or more. Its cognate antigen is unknown. Donors gave about 10 milliliters of peripheral blood apiece. The sample belongs to a study of blood T cells in healthy people across ages. Overall study findings and caveats: Older individuals had lower TCR beta diversity per million T cells (the decline was roughly linear). Observed TCR beta diversity showed a strong correlation with the percentage of naive T cells as measured by flow cytometry.

This CDR3 region has 14 residues. Trimming took off 0 bases at V and 4 bases at J, with 6 bases between the two ends. Germline values: CDR1 MNHEY, CDR2 SVGAGI. Combining a sample-barcoded 5' primer with a J-beta primer mix, a second PCR ran for roughly 6 to 12 cycles. Tags on each cDNA molecule came from a template-switch adaptor with 12 random nucleotides. TCRdb reprocessed the 5' RACE reads with MiXCR, giving one entry per CDR3 protein. The table shows hundreds of thousands of distinct CDR3 sequences, with about 30% occurring only once. The chain uses TRBV6-5 and TRBJ2-2; D remains ambiguous. The sequence derives from a woman of 80 years or more in good health. The specimen was blood. The CDR3, as DNA: TGTGCCAGCAGTTACTCGATCGCCACCGGGGAGCTGTTTTTT. Translated: CASSYSIATGELFF.